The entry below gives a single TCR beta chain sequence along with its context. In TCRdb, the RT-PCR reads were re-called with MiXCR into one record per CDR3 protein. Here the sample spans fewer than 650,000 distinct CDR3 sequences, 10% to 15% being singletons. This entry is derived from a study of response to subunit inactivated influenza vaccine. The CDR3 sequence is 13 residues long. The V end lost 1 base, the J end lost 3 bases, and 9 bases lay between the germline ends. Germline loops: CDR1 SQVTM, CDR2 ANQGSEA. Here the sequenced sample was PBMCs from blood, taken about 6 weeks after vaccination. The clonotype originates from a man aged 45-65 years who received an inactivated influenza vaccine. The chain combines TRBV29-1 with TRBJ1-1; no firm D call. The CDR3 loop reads CSVEGSGHTEAFF. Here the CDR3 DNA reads TGCAGCGTTGAAGGCTCTGGCCACACTGAAGCTTTCTTT.